A single sample gave rise to the 11 T cell receptor beta chains below, sequenced in a study of OX40 agonist ivuxolimab in advanced cancers. Only in-frame clones appear in the TCRdb table, and some are missing; sequencing was by immunoSEQ multiplex PCR. The sample includes fewer than 30,000 clones, roughly 83% of them seen just once. Source: CD4+ or CD8+ T cells sorted from blood, taken in a trial of the OX40 agonist ivuxolimab. The receptors originated from an adult with an advanced solid tumor such as melanoma, head and neck, liver or kidney cancer.

The chain is built from TRBV25-1 and TRBJ1-2, with 10 nucleotides matching TRBD1. There are 13 residues in the CDR3. Trimming cost V 7 bases and J 8 bases; bases outside gene matches: 7. Germline V CDR1 and CDR2: MGHDK, SYGVNS. The CDR3 DNA reads TGTGCCAGCACGAGGACAGGGGGTTTGGGCTACACCTTC. It codes for CASTRTGGLGYTF.

This chain connects TRBV5-6 to TRBJ2-7, with D perhaps TRBD2 (5 bases). Germline-derived CDR1 and CDR2 are SGHDT and YYEEEE. This CDR3 contains 13 residues. The V and J ends lost 4 bases and 3 bases respectively, with 11 bases between them. CDR3 nucleotide sequence: TGTGCCAGCAGCAAGACCGGGGACTACGAGCAGTACTTC. This sequence encodes CASSKTGDYEQYF.

The V gene is TRBV7-9, the J gene TRBJ2-7, with TRBD1 matching over 7 bases. V shed 5 bases and J 2 bases; nucleotides not matched to a gene: 3. The CDR3 extends over 13 amino acids. Germline loops: CDR1 SEHNR, CDR2 FQNEAQ (reference sequence). This CDR3 reads CASSHTGAYEQYF. DNA of the CDR3: TGTGCCAGCAGCCACACAGGGGCCTACGAGCAGTACTTC.

This clone was detected only a few times. The V call is TRBV30, the J call TRBJ1-1; TRBD1 agrees at 9 bases. The germline gives CDR1 GTSNPN, CDR2 SVGIG (reference sequence). V gave up 5 bases and J gave up 6 bases; unmatched junction bases: 1. The CDR3 has 11 amino acids. The CDR3 spells CAWGTGPEAFF. DNA for the CDR3: TGTGCCTGGGGGACAGGGCCTGAAGCTTTCTTT.

The chain has TRBV5-1 and TRBJ1-1; D gene unclear. Deletions cut 0 bases from V and 0 bases from J, with 9 bases between. The CDR3 length is 15 residues. Germline V gene sequence: CDR1 SGHRS, CDR2 YFSETQ. The CDR3 loop reads CASSLAGSMNTEAFF. The CDR3 nucleotides read TGCGCCAGCAGCTTGGCCGGCAGCATGAACACTGAAGCTTTCTTT.

The J gene is TRBJ1-2, the V gene TRBV29-1; 7 bases line up with TRBD1. The CDR3 consists of 13 residues. The V segment lost 3 bases and the J segment 5 bases; nucleotides outside the gene matches: 6. Germline V gene lookup returns CDR1 SQVTM and CDR2 ANQGSEA. This CDR3 is CSVDGTDYYGYTF. The DNA for the CDR3 is TGCAGCGTTGATGGGACAGATTATTATGGCTACACCTTC.

The chain couples TRBV29-1 to TRBJ1-1, with D tentatively TRBD1 (5 bases). V dropped 1 base and J dropped 5 bases, with 14 bases sitting between them. From germline, CDR1 is SQVTM and CDR2 ANQGSEA. CDR3 length: 14 amino acids. CDR3 residues: CSVEVYGGGTEAFF. CDR3 bases: TGCAGCGTTGAAGTATATGGGGGAGGGACTGAAGCTTTCTTT.

This chain links TRBV11-2 with TRBJ2-2; no firm D call. V lost 6 bases, J lost 6 bases, and 5 bases lay in between. The CDR3 sequence is 11 residues long. Per the germline V gene, CDR1 is SGHAT and CDR2 is FQNNGV. The CDR3 nucleotides read TGTGCCAGCAGTTCTTCCGGGGAGCTGTTTTTT. It specifies CASSSSGELFF.

The chain is built from TRBV6-1 and TRBJ2-5; possibly TRBD2 for D (7 bases). Matching the DNA end better, TRBJ2-7 makes the J call doubtful. This CDR3 has 15 amino acids. The V gene's germline CDR1 is MNHNS and CDR2 SASEGT. In DNA, the CDR3 is TGTGCCAGCAGTGAAATTAGGGGGAGGGGATACGAGCAGTACTTC. Residues: CASSEIRGRGYEQYF.

This chain uses TRBV6-5 with TRBJ1-1; TRBD1 might be the D (5 bases). CDR3 length: 15 amino acids. Trimming pared 0 bases from V and 6 bases from J, leaving 14 bases between. Germline CDR1 MNHEY, CDR2 SVGAGI. CDR3 in DNA: TGTGCCAGCAGTTACTCGGATCAGGGAGGGCCTGAAGCTTTCTTT. Translated, it gives CASSYSDQGGPEAFF.

The rearrangement links TRBV7-8 to TRBJ1-5; 8 bases align to TRBD1. The germline gives CDR1 SGHVS, CDR2 FQNEAQ. After removal of 5 bases from V and 4 bases from J, the junction contained 4 bases not matched to a gene. CDR3 size: 14 residues. The CDR3 here is CASSPDRGNQPQHF. The CDR3 region has the DNA TGTGCCAGCAGCCCAGACAGGGGAAATCAGCCCCAGCATTTT.